The 7 T cell receptor beta chains reported below all come from one sample, sequenced in a study of STAT3 mutations in large granular lymphocyte leukemia. Libraries were prepared by immunoSEQ multiplex PCR; TCRdb keeps only in-frame clonotypes and omits some of them. The sample carries some 30,000 clones, about 83% recorded once. The antigens of these receptors remain unknown. Overall study findings and caveats: Every T-LGLL patient had at least one immunodominant TCRbeta clonotype.

Sequenced: peripheral blood mononuclear cells. The source is a woman in her forties or fifties with T-cell large granular lymphocyte leukemia. Some clones in this sample may be carry-over from other donors' samples.

V usage is TRBV6-6 and J usage is TRBJ2-7; D is tentatively TRBD1 or TRBD2 (5 bases each). Germline V lookup: CDR1 MNHNY, CDR2 SVGAGI (reference sequence). Trimming stripped 5 bases from V and 6 bases from J, with 14 bases between. This CDR3 is built from 13 residues. This chain's CDR3 is CASSAGTWGEQYF. CDR3 sequence (DNA): TGTGCCAGCAGTGCCGGGACCTGGGGCGAGCAGTACTTC.

In its sample, this clone was seen once. The rearrangement links TRBV11-3 to TRBJ2-2; possibly TRBD1 for D (6 bases). Germline V gives CDR1 SGHNT, CDR2 YENEEA. The CDR3 loop spans 14 amino acids. Trimming removed 5 bases from V and 7 bases from J, with 14 bases in between. For the CDR3, the DNA is TGTGCCAGCAGCCAATACAGGGCGATCGGGGAGCTGTTTTTT. It encodes CASSQYRAIGELFF.

The rearrangement links TRBV5-1 to TRBJ2-5; D ambiguous. V lost 0 bases to trimming and J lost 3 bases, with 6 bases between them. This CDR3 is 13 amino acids long. Per germline, CDR1 SGHRS and CDR2 YFSETQ. This CDR3 is CASSLVQKETQYF. The CDR3, as DNA: TGCGCCAGCAGCTTGGTGCAGAAAGAGACCCAGTACTTC.

The chain uses TRBV5-1 and TRBJ2-5, with D perhaps given as TRBD1 or TRBD2 (6 bases each). Trimming stripped 7 bases from V and 5 bases from J, with 18 bases between. Germline CDR1 reads SGHRS; CDR2 reads YFSETQ. The CDR3 contains 14 residues. The CDR3 coding sequence is TGCGCCAGCCAGACGGGGGCAGGGAGGGAGACCCAGTACTTC. Amino acids: CASQTGAGRETQYF. Using reference TRBV5-1 and TRBJ2-5 for the parts outside the CDR3, the full variable domain is KAGVTQTPRYLIKTRGQQVTLSCSPISGHRSVSWYQQTPGQGLQFLFEYFSETQRNKGNFPGRFSGRQFSNSRSEMNVSTLELGDSALYLCASQTGAGRETQYFGPGTRLLVL.

The chain uses TRBV5-1 and TRBJ2-5, with D possibly matching TRBD2 (5 bases). Germline loops: CDR1 SGHRS, CDR2 YFSETQ. Trimming took off 5 bases at V and 4 bases at J, with 12 bases between the two ends. The CDR3 runs to 13 residues. CDR3 nucleotide sequence: TGCGCCAGCAGAGAGCGGAGAGGAGAGACCCAGTACTTC. Protein product: CASRERRGETQYF.

Only a few counts were recorded for this clone. The chain has TRBV30 and TRBJ2-4, with D perhaps given as TRBD1 or TRBD2 (5 bases each). CDR1 is GTSNPN, CDR2 SVGIG, per germline (reference sequence). CDR3 size: 13 residues. Trimming removed 0 bases at V and 9 bases at J, with 12 bases between. The CDR3 region is CAWSVGRDGIQYF. DNA of the CDR3: TGTGCCTGGAGTGTTGGCAGGGACGGCATTCAGTACTTC.

The CDR3 sequence: CASSMRLAGRETQYF. CDR3 nucleotides: TGTGCCAGTAGTATGAGACTAGCGGGACGAGAGACCCAGTACTTC. V usage is TRBV19 and J usage is TRBJ2-5; 11 bases agree with TRBD2. Per the germline V gene, CDR1 is LNHDA and CDR2 is SQIVND (reference sequence). The CDR3 loop spans 15 amino acids. Unmatched junction bases numbered 4, after V lost 3 bases and J lost 4 bases.